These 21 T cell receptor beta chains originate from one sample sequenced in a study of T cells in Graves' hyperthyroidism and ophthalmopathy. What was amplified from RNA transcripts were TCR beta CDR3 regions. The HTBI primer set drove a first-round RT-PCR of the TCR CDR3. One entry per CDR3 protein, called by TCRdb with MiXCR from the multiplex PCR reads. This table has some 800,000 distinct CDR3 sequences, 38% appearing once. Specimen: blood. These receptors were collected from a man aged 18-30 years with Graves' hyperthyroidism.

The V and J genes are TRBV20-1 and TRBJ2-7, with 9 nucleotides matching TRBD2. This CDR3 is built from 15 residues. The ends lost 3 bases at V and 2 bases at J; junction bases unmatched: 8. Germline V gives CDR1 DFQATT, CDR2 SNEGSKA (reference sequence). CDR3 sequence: CSASGGTSPTYEQYF. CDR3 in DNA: TGCAGTGCTAGTGGTGGGACTAGCCCAACCTACGAGCAGTACTTC.

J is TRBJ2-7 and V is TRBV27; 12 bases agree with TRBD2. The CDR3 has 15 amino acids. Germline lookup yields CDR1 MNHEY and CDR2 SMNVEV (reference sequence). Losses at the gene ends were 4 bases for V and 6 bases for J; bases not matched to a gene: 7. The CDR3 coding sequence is TGTGCCAGCAGTTCCCGACTAGCGGGAGTACGCGAGCAGTACTTC. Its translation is CASSSRLAGVREQYF.

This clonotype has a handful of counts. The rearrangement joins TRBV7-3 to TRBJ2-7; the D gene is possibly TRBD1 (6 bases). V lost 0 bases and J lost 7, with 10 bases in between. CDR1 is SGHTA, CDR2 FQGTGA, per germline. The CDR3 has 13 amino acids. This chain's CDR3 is CASSLTRGNEQYF. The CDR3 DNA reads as TGTGCCAGCAGCTTAACGAGGGGGAATGAGCAGTACTTC.

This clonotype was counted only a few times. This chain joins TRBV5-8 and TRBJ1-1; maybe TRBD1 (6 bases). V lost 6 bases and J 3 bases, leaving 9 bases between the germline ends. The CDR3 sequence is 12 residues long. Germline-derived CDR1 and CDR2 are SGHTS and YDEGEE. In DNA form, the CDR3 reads TGTGCCAGCAACAAGGGGGACACTGAAGCTTTCTTT. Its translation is CASNKGDTEAFF.

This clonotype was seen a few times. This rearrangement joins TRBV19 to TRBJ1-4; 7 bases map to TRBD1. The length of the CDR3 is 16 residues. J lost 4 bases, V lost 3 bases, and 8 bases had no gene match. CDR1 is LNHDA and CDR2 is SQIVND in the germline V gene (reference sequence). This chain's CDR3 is CASSIDDREGNEKLFF. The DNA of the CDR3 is TGTGCCAGTAGTATCGACGACAGGGAAGGTAATGAAAAACTGTTTTTT.

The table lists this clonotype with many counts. Written as DNA, the CDR3 is TGCAGCGCCGGACAGGGAGAGGGCTACACCTTC. Its protein product is CSAGQGEGYTF. This rearrangement joins TRBV29-1 to TRBJ1-2, with 8 bases aligning to TRBD1. This CDR3 is 11 amino acids long. V gave up 7 bases and J gave up 8 bases; unmatched junction bases: 6. CDR1 and CDR2 from the germline V gene are SQVTM and ANQGSEA.

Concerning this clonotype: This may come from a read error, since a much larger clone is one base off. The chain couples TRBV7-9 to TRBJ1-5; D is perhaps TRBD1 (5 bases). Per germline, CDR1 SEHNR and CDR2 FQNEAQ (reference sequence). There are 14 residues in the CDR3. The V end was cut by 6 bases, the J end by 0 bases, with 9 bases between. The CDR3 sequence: CASSMGGSNQPQHF. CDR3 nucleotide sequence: TGTGCCAGCAGTATGGGGGGTAGCAATCAGCCCCAGCATTTT. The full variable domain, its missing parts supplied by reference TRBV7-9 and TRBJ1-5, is DTGVSQNPRHKITKRGQNVTFRCDPISEHNRLYWYRQTLGQGPEFLTYFQNEAQLEKSRLLSDRFSAERPKGSFSTLEIQRTEQGDSAMYLCASSMGGSNQPQHFGDGTRLSIL.

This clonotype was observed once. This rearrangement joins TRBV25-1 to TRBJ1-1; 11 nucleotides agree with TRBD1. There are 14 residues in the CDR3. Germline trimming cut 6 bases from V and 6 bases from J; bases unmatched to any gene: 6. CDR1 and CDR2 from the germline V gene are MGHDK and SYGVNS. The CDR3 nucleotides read TGTGCCAGCAGGTCACCGGGACAGGGGGCTGAAGCTTTCTTT. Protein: CASRSPGQGAEAFF.

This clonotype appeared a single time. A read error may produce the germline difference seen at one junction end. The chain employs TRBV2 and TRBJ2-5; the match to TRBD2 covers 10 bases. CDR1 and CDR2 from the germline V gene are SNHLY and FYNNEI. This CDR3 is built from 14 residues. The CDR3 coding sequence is TGTGCCAGCAGTTCACTAGCGGGACCTCCGAAACACCACTTC. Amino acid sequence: CASSSLAGPPKHHF. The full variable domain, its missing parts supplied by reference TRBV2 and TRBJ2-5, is EPEVTQTPSHQVTQMGQEVILRCVPISNHLYFYWYRQILGQKVEFLVSFYNNEISEKSEIFDDQFSVERPDGSNFTLKIRSTKLEDSAMYFCASSSLAGPPKHHFGPGTRLLVL.

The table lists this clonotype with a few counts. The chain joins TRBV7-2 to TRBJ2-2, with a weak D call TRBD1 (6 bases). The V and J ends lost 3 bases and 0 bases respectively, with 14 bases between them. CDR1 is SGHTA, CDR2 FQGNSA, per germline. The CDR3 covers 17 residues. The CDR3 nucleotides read TGTGCCAGCAGCTTTACCCGACAGGCTGCGAACACCGGGGAGCTGTTTTTT. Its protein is CASSFTRQAANTGELFF.

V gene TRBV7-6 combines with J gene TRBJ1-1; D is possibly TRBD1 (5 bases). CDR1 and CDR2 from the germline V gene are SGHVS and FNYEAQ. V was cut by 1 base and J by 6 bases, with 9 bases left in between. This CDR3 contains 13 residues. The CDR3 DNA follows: TGTGCCAGCAGCTTAGGGGGCTACGCTGAAGCTTTCTTT. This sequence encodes CASSLGGYAEAFF.

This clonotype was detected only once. The CDR3 DNA reads as TGCGCCAGCAGGGTCGGACAGGGGACCACCAACGAGCAGTACTTC. Encoded protein: CASRVGQGTTNEQYF. The chain recombines TRBV5-1 with TRBJ2-7, with 9 bases identical to TRBD1. Germline V gene data show CDR1 as SGHRS and CDR2 as YFSETQ. V trimming: 5 bases; J trimming: 5 bases; junction bases outside the gene matches: 11. The CDR3 is 15 residues long.

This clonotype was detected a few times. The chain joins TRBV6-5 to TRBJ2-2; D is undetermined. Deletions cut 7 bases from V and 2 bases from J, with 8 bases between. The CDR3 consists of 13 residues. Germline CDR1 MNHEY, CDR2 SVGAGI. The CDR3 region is CASNAINTGELFF. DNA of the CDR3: TGTGCCAGCAATGCGATCAACACCGGGGAGCTGTTTTTT.

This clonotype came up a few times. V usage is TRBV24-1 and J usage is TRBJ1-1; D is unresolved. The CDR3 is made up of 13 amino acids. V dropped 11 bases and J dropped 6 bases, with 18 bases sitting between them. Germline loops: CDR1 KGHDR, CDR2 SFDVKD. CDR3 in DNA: TGTGCCAGCAGCCCCCTCGTCAGTCCTGAAGCTTTCTTT. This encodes CASSPLVSPEAFF.

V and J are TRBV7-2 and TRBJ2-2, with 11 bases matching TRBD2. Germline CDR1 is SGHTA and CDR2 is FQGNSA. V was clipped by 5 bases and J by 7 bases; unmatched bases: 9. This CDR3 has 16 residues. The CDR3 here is CASSPSGTSGIGELFF. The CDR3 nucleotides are TGTGCCAGCAGCCCGTCCGGGACTAGCGGCATCGGGGAGCTGTTTTTT.

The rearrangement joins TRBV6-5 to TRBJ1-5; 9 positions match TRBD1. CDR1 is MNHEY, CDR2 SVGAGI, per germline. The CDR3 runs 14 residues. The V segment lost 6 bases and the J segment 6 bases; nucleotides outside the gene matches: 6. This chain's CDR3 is CASRPGTGLQPQHF. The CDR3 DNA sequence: TGTGCCAGCAGGCCCGGGACAGGGCTTCAGCCCCAGCATTTT.

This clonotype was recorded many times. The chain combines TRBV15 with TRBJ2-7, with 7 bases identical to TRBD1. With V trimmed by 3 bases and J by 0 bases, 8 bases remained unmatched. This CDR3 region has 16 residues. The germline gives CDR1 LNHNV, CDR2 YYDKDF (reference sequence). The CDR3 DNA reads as TGTGCCACCAGCAGTGACACCGGGACAGACTCCTACGAGCAGTACTTC. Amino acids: CATSSDTGTDSYEQYF.

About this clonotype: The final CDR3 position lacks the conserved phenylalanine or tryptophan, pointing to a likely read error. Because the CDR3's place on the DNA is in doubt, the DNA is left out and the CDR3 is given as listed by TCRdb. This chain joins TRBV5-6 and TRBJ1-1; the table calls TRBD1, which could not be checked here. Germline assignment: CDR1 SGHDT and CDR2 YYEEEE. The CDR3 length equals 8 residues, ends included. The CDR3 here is CASSQGQG.

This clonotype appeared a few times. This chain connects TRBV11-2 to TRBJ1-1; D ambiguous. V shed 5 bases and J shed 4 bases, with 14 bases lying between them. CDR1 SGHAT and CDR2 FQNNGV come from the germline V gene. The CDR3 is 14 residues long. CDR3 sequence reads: CASSPGLLGTEAFF. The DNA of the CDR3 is TGTGCCAGCAGCCCCGGACTGCTGGGCACTGAAGCTTTCTTT.

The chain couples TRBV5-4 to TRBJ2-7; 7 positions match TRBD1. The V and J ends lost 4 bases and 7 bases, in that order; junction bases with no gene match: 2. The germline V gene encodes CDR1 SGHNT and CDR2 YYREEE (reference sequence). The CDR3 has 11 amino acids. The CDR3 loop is CASSVGQEQYF. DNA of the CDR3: TGTGCCAGCAGCGTGGGACAGGAGCAGTACTTC.

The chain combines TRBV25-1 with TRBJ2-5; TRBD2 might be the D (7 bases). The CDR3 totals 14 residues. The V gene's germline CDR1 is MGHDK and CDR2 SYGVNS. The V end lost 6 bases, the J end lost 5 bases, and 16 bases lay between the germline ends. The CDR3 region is CASSRGASEETQYF. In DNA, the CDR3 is TGTGCCAGCAGCCGGGGGGCATCGGAGGAGACCCAGTACTTC.